Each of the 7 T cell receptor beta chains below was sequenced from the same sample in a study of blood T cell repertoires in COVID-19. Only in-frame clones appear in the TCRdb table, and some are missing; sequencing was by immunoSEQ multiplex PCR. The sample carries more than 80,000 clones, 70% to 90% recorded once. Sequences were obtained from peripheral blood. The source is a man aged 35-49 years with acute or convalescent COVID-19.

The CDR3 coding sequence is TGCAGTGCTAGTAGACAGGGGAGGGGCAATCAGCCCCAGCATTTT. Its protein is CSASRQGRGNQPQHF. This rearrangement joins TRBV20-1 to TRBJ1-5; 8 nucleotides agree with TRBD1. Germline V gene sequence: CDR1 DFQATT, CDR2 SNEGSKA (reference sequence). CDR3 length: 15 amino acids. The J segment lost 2 bases and the V segment lost 3 bases, leaving 6 bases of the junction unmatched.

The gene calls are TRBV11-2 and TRBJ2-1; TRBD2 matches at 11 bases. In germline, CDR1 is SGHAT, CDR2 FQNNGV. Losses at the gene ends were 3 bases for V and 5 bases for J; bases not matched to a gene: 12. The CDR3 totals 18 residues. CDR3 amino acids: CASSLRVGSGRENNEQFF. In DNA, the CDR3 is TGTGCCAGCAGCTTGCGCGTGGGTAGCGGGAGGGAAAACAATGAGCAGTTCTTC.

V is TRBV5-1 and J is TRBJ2-7; 10 bases agree with TRBD2. With 4 bases clipped from V and 6 bases from J, the junction kept 10 bases outside the gene matches. The CDR3 is 15 residues long. Germline values: CDR1 SGHRS, CDR2 YFSETQ. The CDR3 loop reads CASSQTLRLAGEQYF. CDR3 DNA sequence: TGCGCCAGCAGCCAGACCTTGCGACTAGCGGGCGAGCAGTACTTC.

There are a few counts of this clone. V usage is TRBV19 and J usage is TRBJ2-5; TRBD2 is a possible D gene (6 bases). The germline CDR1 and CDR2 sequences are LNHDA and SQIVND (reference sequence). This CDR3 region has 14 residues. Trimming pared 2 bases from V and 5 bases from J, leaving 12 bases between. CDR3 sequence: CASSISGVGETQYF. Here the CDR3 DNA reads TGTGCCAGTAGTATATCGGGGGTTGGGGAGACCCAGTACTTC.

The chain is built from TRBV6-2 or TRBV6-3 and TRBJ1-2, with D perhaps TRBD1 (6 bases). Trimming removed 5 bases from V and 4 bases from J, with 11 bases in between. Germline V gene data show CDR1 as MNHEY and CDR2 as SVGEGT. The CDR3 length is 13 residues. CDR3 region: CASSDRLGYGYTF. CDR3 DNA sequence: TGTGCCAGCAGTGACAGGCTGGGCTATGGCTACACCTTC.

The chain joins TRBV10-2 to TRBJ2-1; the match to TRBD2 covers 8 bases. The J segment lost 8 bases and the V segment lost 5 bases, leaving 8 bases of the junction unmatched. Germline V gives CDR1 WSHSY, CDR2 SAAADI. The CDR3 contains 14 residues. CDR3 sequence (DNA): TGCGCCAGCAGTAGGAGCGGGGGTATGCATGAGCAGTTCTTC. Its protein product is CASSRSGGMHEQFF.

V gene TRBV9 combines with J gene TRBJ1-6; D is uncertain. CDR1 and CDR2 from the germline V gene are SGDLS and YYNGEE. The CDR3 is 15 amino acids. Trimming took off 0 bases at V and 5 bases at J, with 9 bases between the two ends. CDR3 protein: CASSVATVNNSPLHF. In nucleotides, the CDR3 is TGTGCCAGCAGCGTAGCCACAGTCAATAATTCACCCCTCCACTTT.